The entry that follows covers one TCR beta chain sequence. The template was genomic DNA from peripheral blood, not RNA. These data originate in a study of T cell repertoires in aging, cancer and after chemotherapy. TRB rearrangements spanning V, D and J were amplified using mixed TRB-A/B primers. In TCRdb, the multiplex PCR reads were re-called with MiXCR into one record per CDR3 protein. The sample includes over 8,000 distinct CDR3 sequences, 34% of them seen just once. Sequenced sample: blood. This sequence originates from a human donor in good health.

The CDR3 DNA reads TGTGCCAGCTCACCACCATCAGGGGATAACGAGCAGTACGTC. Encoded protein: CASSPPSGDNEQYV. This chain connects TRBV18 to TRBJ2-7, with a weak D call TRBD1 (6 bases). V lost 0 bases and J lost 5, with 11 bases in between. Germline values: CDR1 KGHSH, CDR2 LQKENI. The CDR3 is made up of 14 amino acids.